The 10 T cell receptor beta chains presented below share a single source sample, sequenced in a study of liver allograft versus peripheral blood T cells. Study overall: Graft-liver T cell receptor repertoires were compared against recipient peripheral blood repertoires.

TCRdb itself ran the reads through MiXCR, one entry per CDR3 protein. The table includes roughly 10,000 distinct CDR3 sequences, approximately 17% detected once. The receptor source for this set is a human patient who had a liver transplant. Among the T cells, some may be from the graft donor.

This clonotype was seen only a few times. This rearrangement joins TRBV29-1 to TRBJ2-5, with 9 bases aligning to TRBD2. This CDR3 is built from 12 residues. V gave up 3 bases and J gave up 12 bases; unmatched junction bases: 8. Looked up from germline, CDR1 is SQVTM and CDR2 is ANQGSEA. CDR3 sequence: CSVEIAGVEKYF. The CDR3, as DNA: TGCAGCGTTGAGATAGCGGGAGTTGAGAAGTACTTC.

The chain uses TRBV20-1 and TRBJ1-1; D remains unclear. Germline CDR1 and CDR2: DFQATT and SNEGSKA (reference sequence). V lost 6 bases, J lost 7 bases, and 12 bases lay in between. The CDR3 sequence is 11 residues long. The CDR3 spells CSATRAVEAFF. The CDR3 DNA follows: TGCAGTGCAACGAGGGCCGTTGAAGCTTTCTTT.

By its share, this clonotype is medium-sized (0.01 to 0.1%). The chain uses TRBV6-5 and TRBJ1-1; maybe TRBD1 (5 bases). Trimming stripped 6 bases from V and 2 bases from J, with 13 bases between. The length of the CDR3 is 14 residues. Germline V gene lookup returns CDR1 MNHEY and CDR2 SVGAGI. The CDR3 protein is CASRRDRGNTEAFF. DNA of the CDR3: TGTGCCAGCAGGCGTGATAGGGGTAACACTGAAGCTTTCTTT.

This clonotype was observed at least ten times. The chain links TRBV19 to TRBJ2-7; D is possibly TRBD1 or TRBD2 (6 bases each). The CDR3 has 13 residues. V was clipped by 8 bases and J by 0 bases, with 11 bases between them. Germline-derived CDR1 and CDR2 are LNHDA and SQIVND (reference sequence). Here the CDR3 DNA reads TGTGCCAGTGCGCGGGACATCTCCTACGAGCAGTACTTC. Translation: CASARDISYEQYF.

The chain employs TRBV2 and TRBJ1-6; D is ambiguous. Germline V lookup: CDR1 SNHLY, CDR2 FYNNEI. V was clipped by 8 bases and J by 10 bases, with 15 bases between them. The length of the CDR3 is 13 residues. The CDR3: CASSGSEGSPLHF. CDR3 DNA sequence: TGTGCCAGCTCGGGATCCGAGGGATCACCCCTCCACTTT.

In this sample, this clonotype is medium-sized. This chain uses TRBV29-1 with TRBJ1-1; D unclear. Germline V CDR1 and CDR2: SQVTM, ANQGSEA. V lost 6 bases, J lost 4 bases, and 12 bases lay in between. The CDR3 totals 12 residues. The chain's CDR3 is CSVGRESTEAFF. In DNA form, the CDR3 reads TGCAGCGTAGGAAGGGAGAGCACTGAAGCTTTCTTT.

Relative to its sample, this clonotype is medium-sized. The gene calls are TRBV5-6 and TRBJ1-1; D uncertain. Trimming shortened V by 4 bases and J by 1 base, and 17 bases separated the two germline ends. The CDR3 contains 16 residues. CDR1 is SGHDT and CDR2 is YYEEEE in the germline V gene. The CDR3 loop reads CASSSRGRRTNTEAFF. The CDR3 DNA is TGTGCCAGCAGCAGTAGAGGGAGGCGAACGAACACTGAAGCTTTCTTT.

Comment on this clonotype: This may come from a read error, since a much larger clone is one base off. V is TRBV7-2 and J is TRBJ1-4; possibly TRBD1 for D (6 bases). Germline assignment: CDR1 SGHTA and CDR2 FQGNSA. The CDR3 loop spans 15 amino acids. Trimming stripped 2 bases from V and 0 bases from J, with 7 bases between. The CDR3 sequence is CASSLQGPTNEKLFF. For the CDR3, the DNA is TGTGCCAGCAGCTTACAGGGGCCAACTAATGAAAAACTGTTTTTT.

V gene TRBV5-6 combines with J gene TRBJ2-1, with D perhaps TRBD1 or TRBD2 (5 bases each). V was clipped by 4 bases and J by 8 bases, with 10 bases between them. Germline V CDR1 and CDR2: SGHDT, YYEEEE. This CDR3 is 12 amino acids long. As DNA, the CDR3 is TGTGCCAGCAGCCCCCGGGGCGATGAGCAGTTCTTC. The encoded protein is CASSPRGDEQFF. Full variable domain (remainder filled in from reference TRBV5-6 and TRBJ2-1): DAGVTQSPTHLIKTRGQQVTLRCSPKSGHDTVSWYQQALGQGPQFIFQYYEEEERQRGNFPDRFSGHQFPNYSSELNVNALLLGDSALYLCASSPRGDEQFFGPGTRLTVL.

This chain connects TRBV20-1 to TRBJ2-7; TRBD2 agrees at 8 bases. CDR1 and CDR2 (germline): DFQATT, SNEGSKA (reference sequence). V lost 3 bases to trimming and J lost 7 bases; unmatched junction nucleotides: 8. The CDR3 is made up of 13 amino acids. Here the CDR3 reads CSASGGAPREQYF. The CDR3 nucleotides read TGCAGTGCTAGCGGGGGGGCCCCTCGGGAGCAGTACTTC.